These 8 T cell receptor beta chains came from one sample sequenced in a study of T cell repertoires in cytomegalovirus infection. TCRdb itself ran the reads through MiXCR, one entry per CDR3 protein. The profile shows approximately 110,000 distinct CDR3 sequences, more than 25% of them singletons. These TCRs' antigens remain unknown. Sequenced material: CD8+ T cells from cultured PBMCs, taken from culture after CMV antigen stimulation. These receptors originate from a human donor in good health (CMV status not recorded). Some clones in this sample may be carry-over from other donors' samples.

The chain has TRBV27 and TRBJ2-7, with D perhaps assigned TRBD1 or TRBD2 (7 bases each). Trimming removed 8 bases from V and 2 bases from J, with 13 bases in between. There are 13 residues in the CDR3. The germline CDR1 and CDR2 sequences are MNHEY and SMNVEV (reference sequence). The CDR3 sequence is CASGLGGPYEQYF. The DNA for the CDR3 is TGTGCCAGCGGACTAGGGGGCCCCTACGAGCAGTACTTC.

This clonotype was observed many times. CDR3 loop: CASSLTGFTEAFF. The CDR3 DNA follows: TGTGCCAGCAGCTTGACAGGGTTCACTGAAGCTTTCTTT. The chain is built from TRBV7-2 and TRBJ1-1; 7 bases fit TRBD1. Germline values: CDR1 SGHTA, CDR2 FQGNSA. The CDR3 runs to 13 residues. J was trimmed by 4 bases and V by 3 bases; bases with no gene match: 2.

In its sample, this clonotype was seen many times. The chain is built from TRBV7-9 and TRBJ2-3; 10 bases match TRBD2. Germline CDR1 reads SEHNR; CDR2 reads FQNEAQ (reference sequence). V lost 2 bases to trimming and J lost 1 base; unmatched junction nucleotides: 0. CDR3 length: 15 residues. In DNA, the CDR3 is TGTGCCAGCAGCTTACTAGCGGGGGGCACAGATACGCAGTATTTT. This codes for CASSLLAGGTDTQYF.

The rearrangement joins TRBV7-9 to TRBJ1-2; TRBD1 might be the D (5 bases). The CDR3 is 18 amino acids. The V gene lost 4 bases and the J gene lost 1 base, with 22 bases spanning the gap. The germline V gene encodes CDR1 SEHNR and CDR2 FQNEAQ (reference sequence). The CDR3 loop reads CASSYQGPLPGINYGYTF. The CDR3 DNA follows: TGTGCCAGCAGCTACCAGGGCCCCTTACCCGGCATTAACTATGGCTACACCTTC.

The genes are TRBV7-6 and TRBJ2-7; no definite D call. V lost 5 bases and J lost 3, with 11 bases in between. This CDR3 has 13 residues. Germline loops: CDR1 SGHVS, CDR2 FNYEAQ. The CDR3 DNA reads TGTGCCAGCAGCCCACCAGGAGTCTACGAGCAGTACTTC. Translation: CASSPPGVYEQYF.

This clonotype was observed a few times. CDR3 loop: CASTLGGSPNEQFF. CDR3 in DNA: TGTGCCAGCACCCTCGGGGGGTCTCCGAATGAGCAGTTCTTC. The gene calls are TRBV12-3 or TRBV12-4 and TRBJ2-1; 7 bases map to TRBD2. The V segment lost 7 bases and the J segment 7 bases; nucleotides outside the gene matches: 10. This CDR3 contains 14 residues.

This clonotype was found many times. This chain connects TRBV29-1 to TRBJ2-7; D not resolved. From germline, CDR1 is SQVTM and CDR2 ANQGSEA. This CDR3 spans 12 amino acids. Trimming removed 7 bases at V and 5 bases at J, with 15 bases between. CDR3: CSAKQGHNEQYF. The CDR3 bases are TGCAGCGCCAAACAAGGCCATAACGAGCAGTACTTC.

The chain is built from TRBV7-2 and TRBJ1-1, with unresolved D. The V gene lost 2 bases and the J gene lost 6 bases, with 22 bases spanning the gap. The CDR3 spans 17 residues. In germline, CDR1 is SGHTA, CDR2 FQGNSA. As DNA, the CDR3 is TGTGCCAGCAGCTTAACCCCTCCGGATCATCACGAGGCTGAAGCTTTCTTT. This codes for CASSLTPPDHHEAEAFF.